The rows below give T cell receptor beta chains drawn from one sample of a study of molecular identifiers for immune sequencing clone quantification. Each CDR3 protein gets one entry after TCRdb re-called the PCR reads with MiXCR. The sample has some 320,000 distinct CDR3 sequences; about a fifth are singletons. The material sequenced was naive CD8+ T cells from blood, with Jurkat cell RNA spiked in. These receptors were obtained from a human donor in good health. Some libraries in this study had Jurkat cell RNA spiked in. The CDR3 runs from the conserved cysteine through the conserved F or W. Each record gives: J gene, clone size, V gene, D gene, CDR3 protein, CDR3 DNA. The D gene is left open where the match is weak. Not all rows give a size; the values are once, few, many and, for expanded clones, a class.

TRBJ2-5	few	TRBV6-2/TRBV6-3	-	CASSYPLEGTQYF	TGTGCCAGCAGTTATCCCCTTGAAGGGACCCAGTACTTC
TRBJ2-1	many	TRBV30	-	CAWTHIEGNEQFF	TGTGCCTGGACCCATATTGAGGGGAATGAGCAGTTCTTC
TRBJ2-5	many	TRBV28	-	CASSLNTQETQYF	TGTGCCAGCAGTTTGAACACCCAAGAGACCCAGTACTTC
TRBJ2-5	few	TRBV27	-	CASSLYIDSRKETQYF	TGTGCCAGCAGTTTGTACATCGACAGCCGAAAAGAGACCCAGTACTTC
TRBJ2-2	-	TRBV10-3	-	CAISDPPSGAGELFF	TGTGCCATCAGTGATCCTCCCTCGGGAGCCGGGGAGCTGTTTTTT
TRBJ1-1	many	TRBV7-9	-	CASSSGGRRVLKTEAFF	TGTGCCAGCAGCTCCGGGGGCCGCAGGGTGTTGAAAACTGAAGCTTTCTTT
TRBJ1-1	-	TRBV28	TRBD1	CASSLLGQGTMEAFF	TGTGCCAGCAGTCTCCTGGGACAGGGAACGATGGAAGCTTTCTTT
TRBJ2-7	many	TRBV27	-	CASRGGTYEQYF	TGTGCCAGCCGGGGAGGTACTTACGAGCAGTACTTC
TRBJ2-5	many	TRBV14	-	CASSQVGLDQETQYF	TGTGCCAGCAGCCAAGTAGGTCTAGACCAAGAGACCCAGTACTTC
TRBJ2-7	many	TRBV5-4	-	CASSLNRLEQYF	TGTGCCAGCAGCTTGAACCGCTTGGAGCAGTACTTC
TRBJ2-7	many	TRBV5-1	TRBD2	CASRLGNSGVDAYEQYF	TGCGCCAGCAGGCTGGGCAACAGCGGGGTTGACGCCTACGAGCAGTACTTC
TRBJ2-7	many	TRBV5-6	-	CASSLSSAYEQYF	TGTGCCAGCAGCTTGTCGTCAGCTTACGAGCAGTACTTC
TRBJ2-7	many	TRBV6-5	-	CASSYFGGQGYEQYF	TGTGCCAGCAGTTACTTTGGAGGCCAGGGCTACGAGCAGTACTTC
TRBJ2-7	few	TRBV11-2	-	CASSSGTLFEQYF	TGTGCCAGCAGCTCCGGGACGCTTTTTGAGCAGTACTTC